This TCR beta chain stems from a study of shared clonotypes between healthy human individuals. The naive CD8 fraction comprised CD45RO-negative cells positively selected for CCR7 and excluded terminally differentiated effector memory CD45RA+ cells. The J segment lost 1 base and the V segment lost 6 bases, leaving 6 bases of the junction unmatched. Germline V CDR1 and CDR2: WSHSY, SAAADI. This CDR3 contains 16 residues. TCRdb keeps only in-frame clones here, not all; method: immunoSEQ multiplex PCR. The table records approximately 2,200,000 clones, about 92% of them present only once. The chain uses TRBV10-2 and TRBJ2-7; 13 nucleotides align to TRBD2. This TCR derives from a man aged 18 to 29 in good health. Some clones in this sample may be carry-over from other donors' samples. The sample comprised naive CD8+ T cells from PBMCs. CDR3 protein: CASSGTSGKASYEQYF. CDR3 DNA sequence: TGCGCCAGCAGCGGGACTAGCGGGAAGGCGTCCTACGAGCAGTACTTC.